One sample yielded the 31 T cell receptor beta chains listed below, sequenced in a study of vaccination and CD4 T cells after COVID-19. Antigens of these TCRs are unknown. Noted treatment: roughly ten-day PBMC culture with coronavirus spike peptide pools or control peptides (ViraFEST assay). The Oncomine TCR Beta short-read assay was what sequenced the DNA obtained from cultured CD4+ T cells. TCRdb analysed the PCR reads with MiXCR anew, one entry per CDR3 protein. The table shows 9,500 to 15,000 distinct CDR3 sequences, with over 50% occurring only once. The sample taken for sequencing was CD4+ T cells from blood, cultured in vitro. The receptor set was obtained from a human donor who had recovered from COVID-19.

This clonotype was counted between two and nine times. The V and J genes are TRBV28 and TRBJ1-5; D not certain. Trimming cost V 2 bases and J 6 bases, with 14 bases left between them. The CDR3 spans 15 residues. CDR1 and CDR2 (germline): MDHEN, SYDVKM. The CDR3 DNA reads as TGTGCCAGCAGTTTAAGGGTAGGAGGAACTCAGCCCCAGCATTTT. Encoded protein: CASSLRVGGTQPQHF. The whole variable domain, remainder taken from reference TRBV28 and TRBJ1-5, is DVKVTQSSRYLVKRTGEKVFLECVQDMDHENMFWYRQDPGLGLRLIYFSYDVKMKEKGDIPEGYSVSREKKERFSLILESASTNQTSMYLCASSLRVGGTQPQHFGDGTRLSIL.

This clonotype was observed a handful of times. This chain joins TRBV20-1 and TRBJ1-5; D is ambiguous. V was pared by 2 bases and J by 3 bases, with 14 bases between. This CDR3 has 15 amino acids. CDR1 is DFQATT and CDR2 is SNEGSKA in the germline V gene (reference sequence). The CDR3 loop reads CSARPRRGSNQPQHF. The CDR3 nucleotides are TGCAGTGCTAGACCCCGCCGGGGTTCCAATCAGCCCCAGCATTTT.

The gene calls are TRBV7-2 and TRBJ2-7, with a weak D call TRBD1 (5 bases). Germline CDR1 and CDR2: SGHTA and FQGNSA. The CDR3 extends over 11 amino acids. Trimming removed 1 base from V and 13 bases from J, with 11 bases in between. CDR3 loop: CASSLEYDRYF. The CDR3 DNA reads TGTGCCAGCAGCTTAGAATACGACAGATACTTC.

CDR3 bases: TGTGCCATGGGACAGGGAGGGGATAATGAAAAACTGTTTTTT. Its protein product is CAMGQGGDNEKLFF. V gene TRBV6-1 combines with J gene TRBJ1-4; 9 bases line up with TRBD1. CDR1 MNHNS and CDR2 SASEGT come from the germline V gene. This CDR3 is 14 amino acids long. J was trimmed by 4 bases and V by 10 bases; bases with no gene match: 7.

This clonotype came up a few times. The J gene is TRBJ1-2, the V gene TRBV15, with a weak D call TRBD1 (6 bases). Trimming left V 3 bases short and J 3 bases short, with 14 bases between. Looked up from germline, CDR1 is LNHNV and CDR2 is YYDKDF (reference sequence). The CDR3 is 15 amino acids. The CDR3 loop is CATSSRTVGDYGYTF. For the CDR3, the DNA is TGTGCCACCAGCAGTCGGACAGTTGGTGACTATGGCTACACCTTC.

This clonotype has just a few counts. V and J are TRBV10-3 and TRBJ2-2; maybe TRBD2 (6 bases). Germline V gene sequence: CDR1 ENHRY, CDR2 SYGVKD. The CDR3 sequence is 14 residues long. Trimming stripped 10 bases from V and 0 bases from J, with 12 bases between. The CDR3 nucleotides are TGTGCCAGCGGGGTAGCGACGAACACCGGGGAGCTGTTTTTT. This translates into CASGVATNTGELFF.

CDR3 loop: CASSLPPVPPVETQYF. Here the CDR3 DNA reads TGTGCCAGCAGCCTACCCCCCGTCCCCCCGGTGGAGACCCAGTACTTC. The chain uses TRBV6-1 and TRBJ2-5; no clear D gene. The germline V gene encodes CDR1 MNHNS and CDR2 SASEGT. V was cut by 6 bases and J by 5 bases, with 22 bases left in between. The CDR3 is made up of 16 amino acids.

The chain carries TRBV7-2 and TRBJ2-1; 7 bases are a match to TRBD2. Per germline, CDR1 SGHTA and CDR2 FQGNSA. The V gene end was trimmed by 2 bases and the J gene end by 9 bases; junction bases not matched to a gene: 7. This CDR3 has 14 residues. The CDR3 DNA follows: TGTGCCAGCAGCTTAATGCTAGCGGCAACTGAGCAGTTCTTC. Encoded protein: CASSLMLAATEQFF.

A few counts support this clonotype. DNA for the CDR3: TGCAGTGCTAGAGAGACAGGGACTCTCCACTTT. Its translation: CSARETGTLHF. V usage is TRBV20-1 and J usage is TRBJ1-6; 7 nucleotides match TRBD1. The CDR3 has 11 amino acids. With 0 bases clipped from V and 16 bases from J, the junction kept 3 bases outside the gene matches. Germline V CDR1 and CDR2: DFQATT, SNEGSKA (reference sequence).

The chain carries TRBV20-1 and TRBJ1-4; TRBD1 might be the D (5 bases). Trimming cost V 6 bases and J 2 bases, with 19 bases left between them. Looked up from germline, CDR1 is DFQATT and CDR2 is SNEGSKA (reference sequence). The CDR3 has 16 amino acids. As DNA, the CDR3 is TGCAGTGCGATCGAACTGGGCGGGGGTACTAATGAAAAACTGTTTTTT. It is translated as CSAIELGGGTNEKLFF.

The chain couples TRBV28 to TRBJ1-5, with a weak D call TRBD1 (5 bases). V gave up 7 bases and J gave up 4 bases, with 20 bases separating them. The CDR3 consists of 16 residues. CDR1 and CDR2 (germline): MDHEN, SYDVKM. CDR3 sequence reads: CASTEARTGGNQPQHF. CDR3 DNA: TGTGCCAGCACCGAGGCCAGAACAGGCGGAAATCAGCCCCAGCATTTT.

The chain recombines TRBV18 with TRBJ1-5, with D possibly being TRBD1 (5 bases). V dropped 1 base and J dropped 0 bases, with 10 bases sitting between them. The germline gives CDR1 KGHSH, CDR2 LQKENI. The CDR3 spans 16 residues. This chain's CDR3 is CASSPRPGGSNQPQHF. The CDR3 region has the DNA TGTGCCAGCTCACCACGCCCGGGGGGTAGCAATCAGCCCCAGCATTTT.

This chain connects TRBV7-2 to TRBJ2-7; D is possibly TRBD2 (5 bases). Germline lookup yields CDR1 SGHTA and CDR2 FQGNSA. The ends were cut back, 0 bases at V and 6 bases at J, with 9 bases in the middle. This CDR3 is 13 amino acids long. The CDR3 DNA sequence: TGTGCCAGCAGCTTAGCGCGCAGCGGCGAGCAGTACTTC. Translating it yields CASSLARSGEQYF.

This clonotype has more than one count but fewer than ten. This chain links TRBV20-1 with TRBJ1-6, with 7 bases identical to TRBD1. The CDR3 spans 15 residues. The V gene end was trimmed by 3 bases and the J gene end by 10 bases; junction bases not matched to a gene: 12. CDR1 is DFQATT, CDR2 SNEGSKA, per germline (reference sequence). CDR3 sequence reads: CSASSTTGRFSPLHF. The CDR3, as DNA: TGCAGTGCTAGTAGCACGACAGGGCGGTTCTCACCCCTCCACTTT.

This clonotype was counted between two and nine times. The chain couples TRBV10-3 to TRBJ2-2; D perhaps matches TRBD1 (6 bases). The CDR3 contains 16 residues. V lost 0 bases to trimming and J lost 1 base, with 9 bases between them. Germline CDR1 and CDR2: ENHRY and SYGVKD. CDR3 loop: CAISESPGQNTGELFF. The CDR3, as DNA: TGTGCCATCAGTGAGTCTCCGGGACAGAACACCGGGGAGCTGTTTTTT.

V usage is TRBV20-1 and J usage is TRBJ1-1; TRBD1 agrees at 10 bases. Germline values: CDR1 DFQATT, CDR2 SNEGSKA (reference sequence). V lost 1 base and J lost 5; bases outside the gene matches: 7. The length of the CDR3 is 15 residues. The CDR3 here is CSARVRQGARTEAFF. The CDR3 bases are TGCAGTGCTAGAGTGAGACAGGGGGCGAGGACTGAAGCTTTCTTT.

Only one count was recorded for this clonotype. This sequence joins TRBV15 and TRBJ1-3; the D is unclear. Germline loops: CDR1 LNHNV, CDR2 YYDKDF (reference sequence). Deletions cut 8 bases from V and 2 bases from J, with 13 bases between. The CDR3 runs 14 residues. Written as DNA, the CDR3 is TGTGCCACCGGCGAGAGTTTCGCTGGAAACACCATATATTTT. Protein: CATGESFAGNTIYF.

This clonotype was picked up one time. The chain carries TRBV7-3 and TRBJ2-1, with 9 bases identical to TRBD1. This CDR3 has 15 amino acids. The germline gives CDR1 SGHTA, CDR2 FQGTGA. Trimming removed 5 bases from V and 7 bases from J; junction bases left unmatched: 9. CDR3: CASSLPGQGFNEQFF. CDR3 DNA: TGTGCCAGCAGCCTCCCGGGACAGGGTTTTAATGAGCAGTTCTTC. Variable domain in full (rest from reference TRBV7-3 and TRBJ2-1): GAGVSQTPSNKVTEKGKYVELRCDPISGHTALYWYRQSLGQGPEFLIYFQGTGAADDSGLPNDRFFAVRPEGSVSTLKIQRTERGDSAVYLCASSLPGQGFNEQFFGPGTRLTVL.

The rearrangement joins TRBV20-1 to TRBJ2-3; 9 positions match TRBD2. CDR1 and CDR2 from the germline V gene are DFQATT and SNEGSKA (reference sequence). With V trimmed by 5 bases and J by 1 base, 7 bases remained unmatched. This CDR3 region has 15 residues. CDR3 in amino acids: CSAGTSGRGTDTQYF. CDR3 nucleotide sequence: TGCAGTGCTGGAACTAGCGGGCGCGGCACAGATACGCAGTATTTT.

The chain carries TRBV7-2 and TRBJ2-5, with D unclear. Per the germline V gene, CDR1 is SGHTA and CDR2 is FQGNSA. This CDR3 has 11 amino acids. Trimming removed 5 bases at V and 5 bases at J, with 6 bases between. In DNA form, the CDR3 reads TGTGCCAGCAGCCGCACGGAGACCCAGTACTTC. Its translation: CASSRTETQYF.

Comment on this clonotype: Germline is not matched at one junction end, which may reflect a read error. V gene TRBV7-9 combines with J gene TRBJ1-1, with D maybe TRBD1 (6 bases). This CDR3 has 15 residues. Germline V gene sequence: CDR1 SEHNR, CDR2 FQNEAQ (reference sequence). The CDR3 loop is CASSLAMGGFTEAFF. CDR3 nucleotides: TGTGCCAGCAGCCTAGCGATGGGGGGCTTCACTGAAGCTTTCTTT.

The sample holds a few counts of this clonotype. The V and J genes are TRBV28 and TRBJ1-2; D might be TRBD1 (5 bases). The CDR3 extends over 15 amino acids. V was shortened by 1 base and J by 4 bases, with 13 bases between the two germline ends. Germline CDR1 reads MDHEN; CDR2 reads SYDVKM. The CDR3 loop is CASSLLGTESYGYTF. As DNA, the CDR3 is TGTGCCAGCAGTTTATTAGGGACCGAAAGCTATGGCTACACCTTC.

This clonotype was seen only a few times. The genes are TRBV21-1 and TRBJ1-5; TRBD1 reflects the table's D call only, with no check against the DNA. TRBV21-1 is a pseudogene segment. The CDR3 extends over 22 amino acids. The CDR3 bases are TGTGCCAGCAGCAAAACTGATTCGTACGAGGCCGAGACAGGGTTGTTTAATCAGCCCCAGCATTTT. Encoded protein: CASSKTDSYEAETGLFNQPQHF.

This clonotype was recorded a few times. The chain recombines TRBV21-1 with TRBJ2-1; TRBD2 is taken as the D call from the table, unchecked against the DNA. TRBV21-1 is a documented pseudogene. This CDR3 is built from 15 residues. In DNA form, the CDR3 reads TGTGCCAGCAGCAAACCTCCAGGACTGCGCGGGGAGCAGTTCTTC. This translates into CASSKPPGLRGEQFF.

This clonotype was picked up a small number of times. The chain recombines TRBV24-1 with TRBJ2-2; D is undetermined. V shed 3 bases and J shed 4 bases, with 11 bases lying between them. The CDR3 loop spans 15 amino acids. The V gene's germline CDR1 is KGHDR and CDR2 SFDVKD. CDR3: CATSDPNVVTGELFF. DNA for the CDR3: TGTGCCACCAGTGATCCAAACGTCGTCACCGGGGAGCTGTTTTTT.

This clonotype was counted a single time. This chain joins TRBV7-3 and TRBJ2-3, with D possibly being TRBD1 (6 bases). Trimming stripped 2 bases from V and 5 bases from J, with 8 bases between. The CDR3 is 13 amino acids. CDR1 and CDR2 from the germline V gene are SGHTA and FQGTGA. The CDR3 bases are TGTGCCAGCAGCTTACACAGGGTAGATACGCAGTATTTT. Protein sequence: CASSLHRVDTQYF.

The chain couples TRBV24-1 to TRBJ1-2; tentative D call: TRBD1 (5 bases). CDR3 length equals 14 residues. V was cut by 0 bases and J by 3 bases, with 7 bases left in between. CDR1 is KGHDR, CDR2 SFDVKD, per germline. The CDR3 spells CATSDLQQDYGYTF. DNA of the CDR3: TGTGCCACCAGTGATTTGCAACAGGACTATGGCTACACCTTC.

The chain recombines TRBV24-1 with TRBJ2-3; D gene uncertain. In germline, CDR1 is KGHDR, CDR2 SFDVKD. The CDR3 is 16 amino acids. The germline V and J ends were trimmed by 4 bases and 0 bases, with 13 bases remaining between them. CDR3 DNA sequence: TGTGCCACCAGTGACGTTGACACAGTTAGCACAGATACGCAGTATTTT. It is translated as CATSDVDTVSTDTQYF.

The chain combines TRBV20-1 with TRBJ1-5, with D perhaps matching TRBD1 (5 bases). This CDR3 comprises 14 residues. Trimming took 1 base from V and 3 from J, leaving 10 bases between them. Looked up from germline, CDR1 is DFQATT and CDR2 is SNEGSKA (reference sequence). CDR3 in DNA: TGCAGTGCTAGAGGAGGGGAGGCCAATCAGCCCCAGCATTTT. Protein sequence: CSARGGEANQPQHF.

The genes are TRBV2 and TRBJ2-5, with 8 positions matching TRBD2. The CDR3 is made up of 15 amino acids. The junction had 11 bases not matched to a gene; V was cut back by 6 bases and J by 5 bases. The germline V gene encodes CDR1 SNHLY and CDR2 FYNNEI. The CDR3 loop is CASRSGSGSLETQYF. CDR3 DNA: TGTGCCAGCAGAAGCGGGAGCGGGTCGTTGGAGACCCAGTACTTC.

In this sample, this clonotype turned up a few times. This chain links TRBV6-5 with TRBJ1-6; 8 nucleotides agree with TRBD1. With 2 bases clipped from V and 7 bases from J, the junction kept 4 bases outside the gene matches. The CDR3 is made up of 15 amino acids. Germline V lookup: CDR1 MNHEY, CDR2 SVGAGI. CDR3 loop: CASSYGRDRNSPLHF. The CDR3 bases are TGTGCCAGCAGTTACGGTCGGGACAGGAATTCACCCCTCCACTTT.